One sample yielded the 21 T cell receptor beta chains listed below, sequenced in a study of blood T cells in healthy people across ages. A second PCR of 7 to 11 cycles used a sample-barcoded 5' primer and a J-beta primer mix. TCRdb called the 5' RACE reads again in MiXCR, with one record for every CDR3 protein. The data hold about 800,000 distinct CDR3 sequences, with about three fifths observed a single time. Material: blood. These receptors came from a young man in good health.

This clonotype has only one observation. The genes are TRBV7-9 and TRBJ2-1; weak D call: TRBD2 (6 bases). V lost 4 bases and J 6 bases, leaving 13 bases between the germline ends. Looked up from germline, CDR1 is SEHNR and CDR2 is FQNEAQ (reference sequence). CDR3 size: 14 residues. The CDR3 spells CASSSPGSSNEQFF. The CDR3 nucleotides are TGTGCCAGCAGCTCCCCCGGGAGCTCCAATGAGCAGTTCTTC.

This clonotype was counted many times. The CDR3 loop reads CASSLDRTYEQYF. The CDR3 nucleotides are TGTGCCAGCAGTTTGGACAGAACCTACGAGCAGTACTTC. This chain joins TRBV12-3 or TRBV12-4 and TRBJ2-7; D might be TRBD1 (6 bases). This CDR3 is built from 13 residues. V lost 3 bases and J lost 2, with 8 bases in between.

The rearrangement links TRBV7-6 to TRBJ1-4; D not resolved. CDR1 SGHVS and CDR2 FNYEAQ come from the germline V gene. Trimming shortened V by 2 bases and J by 10 bases, and 11 bases separated the two germline ends. The CDR3 loop spans 13 amino acids. For the CDR3, the DNA is TGTGCCAGCAGCTTAATTGAGGTGGGAAAACTGTTTTTT. Translation: CASSLIEVGKLFF.

The chain uses TRBV2 and TRBJ2-5; no firm D call. The DNA end lines up better with TRBJ2-7; the J call may be wrong. Germline loops: CDR1 SNHLY, CDR2 FYNNEI. The CDR3 is 15 residues long. The CDR3 nucleotides are TGTGCCAGCAGTGAATTCATCAGCGAGGAAGGCGAGCAGTACTTC. This gives the protein CASSEFISEEGEQYF.

This clonotype has at least ten counts. The J gene is TRBJ1-6, the V gene TRBV6-5; D remains ambiguous. The length of the CDR3 is 13 residues. CDR1 and CDR2 from the germline V gene are MNHEY and SVGAGI. V shed 8 bases and J shed 8 bases, with 13 bases lying between them. In nucleotides, the CDR3 is TGTGCCAGCGGGCCGTGGGTCTATTCACCCCTCCACTTT. It codes for CASGPWVYSPLHF.

This chain links TRBV7-2 with TRBJ1-1; no clear D. Trimming took 2 bases from V and 0 from J, leaving 7 bases between them. Per the germline V gene, CDR1 is SGHTA and CDR2 is FQGNSA. The CDR3 is made up of 14 amino acids. DNA for the CDR3: TGTGCCAGCAGCTTACGGAGGGTGAACACTGAAGCTTTCTTT. Translated: CASSLRRVNTEAFF.

The chain links TRBV5-6 to TRBJ2-5, with D hard to call. Germline CDR1 reads SGHDT; CDR2 reads YYEEEE. The CDR3 loop spans 13 amino acids. V was cut by 4 bases and J by 2 bases, with 9 bases left in between. CDR3 sequence reads: CASSQWYQETQYF. CDR3 in DNA: TGTGCCAGCAGCCAGTGGTATCAAGAGACCCAGTACTTC.

This clonotype was observed a handful of times. This rearrangement joins TRBV5-1 to TRBJ2-5; D gene unclear. Between the trimmed V and J ends, which lost 2 bases and 1 base, there was a span of 6 bases. The germline gives CDR1 SGHRS, CDR2 YFSETQ. The CDR3 consists of 13 residues. The CDR3 nucleotides read TGCGCCAGCAGCTTCCGGTCCCAAGAGACCCAGTACTTC. Translating it yields CASSFRSQETQYF.

Only a few counts were recorded for this clonotype. This chain connects TRBV27 to TRBJ1-2; D not certain. The CDR3 sequence is 14 residues long. Looked up from germline, CDR1 is MNHEY and CDR2 is SMNVEV (reference sequence). V lost 1 base to trimming and J lost 1 base, with 7 bases between them. CDR3 protein: CASSLWPLNYGYTF. In DNA form, the CDR3 reads TGTGCCAGCAGTTTATGGCCCCTTAACTATGGCTACACCTTC.

The chain uses TRBV14 and TRBJ1-2; D gene uncertain. V dropped 3 bases and J dropped 6 bases, with 14 bases sitting between them. The CDR3 runs 14 residues. The germline V gene encodes CDR1 SGHDN and CDR2 FVKESK. Here the CDR3 reads CASSHLGNTDGYTF. The CDR3 bases are TGTGCCAGCAGCCACCTCGGGAATACGGATGGCTACACCTTC. Filled out from reference TRBV14 and TRBJ1-2, the complete variable domain reads EAGVTQFPSHSVIEKGQTVTLRCDPISGHDNLYWYRRVMGKEIKFLLHFVKESKQDESGMPNNRFLAERTGGTYSTLKVQPAELEDSGVYFCASSHLGNTDGYTFGSGTRLTVV.

The rearrangement joins TRBV5-1 to TRBJ2-4, with TRBD1 as a possible D gene (7 bases). Trimming cost V 3 bases and J 7 bases, with 20 bases left between them. Germline V gives CDR1 SGHRS, CDR2 YFSETQ. The length of the CDR3 is 16 residues. CDR3 protein: CASSSTPATGRNIQYF. As DNA, the CDR3 is TGCGCCAGCAGCTCCACACCGGCGACAGGGAGGAACATTCAGTACTTC. The complete variable domain, with remaining parts taken from reference TRBV5-1 and TRBJ2-4, reads KAGVTQTPRYLIKTRGQQVTLSCSPISGHRSVSWYQQTPGQGLQFLFEYFSETQRNKGNFPGRFSGRQFSNSRSEMNVSTLELGDSALYLCASSSTPATGRNIQYFGAGTRLSVL.

This clonotype was seen once. This chain joins TRBV15 and TRBJ1-5; weak D call: TRBD1 (6 bases). CDR1 and CDR2 (germline): LNHNV, YYDKDF (reference sequence). CDR3 size: 19 residues. V lost 0 bases and J 2 bases, leaving 20 bases between the germline ends. Here the CDR3 reads CATSRDRGVGGSRNQPQHF. Written as DNA, the CDR3 is TGTGCCACCAGCAGAGATCGGGGGGTGGGGGGCTCGCGCAATCAGCCCCAGCATTTT.

DNA of the CDR3: TGCAGTGCTAGCCGCGCCGTGGATACGCAGTATTTT. This codes for CSASRAVDTQYF. This rearrangement joins TRBV20-1 to TRBJ2-3, with D uncertain. Trimming removed 3 bases at V and 6 bases at J, with 10 bases between. This CDR3 has 12 residues. In germline, CDR1 is DFQATT, CDR2 SNEGSKA (reference sequence).

This clonotype was detected only a few times. The J gene is TRBJ2-1, the V gene TRBV12-3 or TRBV12-4; 10 nucleotides align to TRBD2. The length of the CDR3 is 17 residues. V lost 4 bases, J lost 4 bases, and 10 bases stayed unmatched. The CDR3 DNA sequence: TGTGCCAGCAGTTCCCCCGTCGGAGCGGGGGGGTACAATGAGCAGTTCTTC. Translation gives CASSSPVGAGGYNEQFF.

This clonotype was seen a few times. The J gene is TRBJ1-2, the V gene TRBV20-1; D not resolved. The CDR3 is 11 amino acids. CDR1 and CDR2 from the germline V gene are DFQATT and SNEGSKA (reference sequence). Trimming took 3 bases from V and 5 from J, leaving 7 bases between them. The CDR3 loop is CSASFTYGYTF. CDR3 in DNA: TGCAGTGCTAGTTTTACATATGGCTACACCTTC.

The chain carries TRBV20-1 and TRBJ2-3; possible D gene TRBD1, 6 bases. This CDR3 has 14 amino acids. Trimming removed 6 bases from V and 3 bases from J, with 16 bases in between. From germline, CDR1 is DFQATT and CDR2 SNEGSKA (reference sequence). CDR3 amino acids: CSADDRYRTDTQYF. The CDR3 DNA follows: TGCAGTGCGGACGACAGGTATAGAACAGATACGCAGTATTTT.

V is TRBV7-6 and J is TRBJ2-5; D remains unclear. Trimming left V 5 bases short and J 11 bases short, with 21 bases between. Germline V CDR1 and CDR2: SGHVS, FNYEAQ. There are 14 residues in the CDR3. The CDR3 nucleotides are TGTGCCAGCAGCCCCGGCGGTGTAAGCAATGAGCAGTACTTC. It is translated as CASSPGGVSNEQYF.

The sample holds a few counts of this clonotype. V gene TRBV5-5 combines with J gene TRBJ2-1; the D gene is possibly TRBD2 (5 bases). Germline CDR1 and CDR2: SGHKS and YYEKEE (reference sequence). The CDR3 runs to 13 residues. V gave up 0 bases and J gave up 10 bases, with 11 bases separating them. CDR3 sequence reads: CASSLASWMEQFF. The CDR3 coding sequence is TGTGCCAGCAGCTTGGCTAGCTGGATGGAGCAGTTCTTC.

The V call is TRBV15, the J call TRBJ2-3; D gene unclear. This CDR3 comprises 14 residues. V shed 0 bases and J shed 4 bases, with 8 bases lying between them. The germline V gene encodes CDR1 LNHNV and CDR2 YYDKDF (reference sequence). The CDR3, as DNA: TGTGCCACCAGCAGAGATCTGAAGTCAGATACGCAGTATTTT. This translates into CATSRDLKSDTQYF.

The gene calls are TRBV20-1 and TRBJ2-7; 9 positions match TRBD1. The V gene end was trimmed by 0 bases and the J gene end by 3 bases; junction bases not matched to a gene: 3. This CDR3 region has 14 residues. Per germline, CDR1 DFQATT and CDR2 SNEGSKA (reference sequence). The CDR3 sequence is CSARDQDRGYEQYF. In DNA form, the CDR3 reads TGCAGTGCTAGAGATCAGGACAGGGGCTACGAGCAGTACTTC.

This clonotype was counted a few times. The CDR3 DNA follows: TGCAGTGCTCAGGGACTAGTCGATCACGAGCAGTACTTC. As protein: CSAQGLVDHEQYF. The chain has TRBV20-1 and TRBJ2-4; 8 positions agree with TRBD2. The J call may be incorrect, as the DNA end agrees better with TRBJ2-7. The CDR3 has 13 residues. Germline CDR1 reads DFQATT; CDR2 reads SNEGSKA (reference sequence).